One sample yielded the 18 T cell receptor beta chains listed below, sequenced in a study of Ad26.COV2.S vaccination and SARS-CoV-2 variants. Treatment reported: about 20 received Ad26.COV2.S at low or high dose, single or two shots; about 5 received placebo; per-sample allocation not given. Sample collection was performed on day 63 after the first vaccine or placebo injection. Assay: immunoSEQ multiplex PCR; the TCRdb copy retains only in-frame clones and omits some. The sample records hundreds of thousands of clones, over 75% being singletons. The specimen was peripheral blood, collected in a trial of Ad26.COV2.S vaccine versus placebo. The source is a person between 18 and 65 years old who received the Ad26.COV2.S COVID-19 vaccine or a placebo.

This chain uses TRBV5-4 with TRBJ2-7; tentatively, D is TRBD2 (6 bases). CDR1 is SGHNT, CDR2 YYREEE, per germline (reference sequence). The CDR3 runs 16 residues. Between the trimmed V and J ends, which lost 4 bases and 0 bases, there was a span of 17 bases. The CDR3 DNA is TGTGCCAGCAGCCCCACCGGGACTGCCCACTCCTACGAGCAGTACTTC. Protein: CASSPTGTAHSYEQYF.

This clone turned up a few times. The rearrangement uses TRBV5-6 and TRBJ2-2; D uncertain. CDR3 size: 16 residues. V gave up 5 bases and J gave up 2 bases, with 16 bases separating them. CDR1 SGHDT and CDR2 YYEEEE come from the germline V gene. CDR3 sequence: CASSSYSNYNTGELFF. CDR3 nucleotide sequence: TGTGCCAGCAGTTCCTACTCGAATTACAACACCGGGGAGCTGTTTTTT.

The genes are TRBV5-6 and TRBJ2-2; the D gene could be TRBD1 or TRBD2 (5 bases each). V shed 0 bases and J shed 3 bases, with 12 bases lying between them. The CDR3 length is 16 residues. In germline, CDR1 is SGHDT, CDR2 YYEEEE. This chain's CDR3 is CASSLDRGSYTGELFF. The DNA for the CDR3 is TGTGCCAGCAGCTTGGATCGGGGCTCCTACACCGGGGAGCTGTTTTTT. The full variable domain, completed using reference TRBV5-6 and TRBJ2-2, is DAGVTQSPTHLIKTRGQQVTLRCSPKSGHDTVSWYQQALGQGPQFIFQYYEEEERQRGNFPDRFSGHQFPNYSSELNVNALLLGDSALYLCASSLDRGSYTGELFFGEGSRLTVL.

The genes are TRBV27 and TRBJ2-5, with D hard to call. This CDR3 region has 12 residues. Germline CDR1 MNHEY, CDR2 SMNVEV (reference sequence). V gave up 7 bases and J gave up 1 base, with 7 bases separating them. The CDR3 DNA is TGTGCCAGCACTATAGCCCAAGAGACCCAGTACTTC. Translated: CASTIAQETQYF.

The J gene is TRBJ2-7, the V gene TRBV28; weak D call: TRBD2 (6 bases). The CDR3 length is 11 residues. Trimming stripped 5 bases from V and 12 bases from J, with 14 bases between. Germline CDR1 and CDR2: MDHEN and SYDVKM. The CDR3 coding sequence is TGTGCCAGCAGTATACGGGAGAGTTTGTACTTC. Protein: CASSIRESLYF.

The chain carries TRBV2 and TRBJ2-3; TRBD1 matches at 8 bases. V lost 6 bases, J lost 7 bases, and 12 bases stayed unmatched. This CDR3 is built from 15 residues. Germline CDR1 reads SNHLY; CDR2 reads FYNNEI. CDR3 protein: CASRAGGTFVYTQYF. DNA for the CDR3: TGTGCCAGCAGGGCAGGGGGCACGTTTGTATATACGCAGTATTTT.

The chain combines TRBV5-1 with TRBJ2-5; D gene unclear. The CDR3 has 13 residues. V was trimmed by 4 bases and J by 5 bases, leaving 12 bases between them. Germline lookup yields CDR1 SGHRS and CDR2 YFSETQ. CDR3 coding DNA: TGCGCCAGCAGCCCGGGCAGTTCGGAGACCCAGTACTTC. Translation gives CASSPGSSETQYF.

This chain joins TRBV7-2 and TRBJ1-2, with a possible D match to TRBD1 (6 bases). Germline values: CDR1 SGHTA, CDR2 FQGNSA. The CDR3 is made up of 14 amino acids. V lost 4 bases, J lost 4 bases, and 13 bases lay in between. The chain's CDR3 is CASSSDRTLYGYTF. The CDR3 DNA reads as TGTGCCAGCAGCTCCGACAGGACCCTCTATGGCTACACCTTC. The full variable domain, in which reference TRBV7-2 and TRBJ1-2 provide the parts outside the CDR3, is GAGVSQSPSNKVTEKGKDVELRCDPISGHTALYWYRQSLGQGLEFLIYFQGNSAPDKSGLPSDRFSAERTGGSVSTLTIQRTQQEDSAVYLCASSSDRTLYGYTFGSGTRLTVV.

The rearrangement links TRBV30 to TRBJ2-1, with D perhaps assigned TRBD1 or TRBD2 (5 bases each). The V gene lost 1 base and the J gene lost 11 bases, with 15 bases spanning the gap. The CDR3 is made up of 13 amino acids. In germline, CDR1 is GTSNPN, CDR2 SVGIG (reference sequence). CDR3 amino acids: CAWSEDNEGKQFF. The CDR3 DNA reads TGTGCCTGGAGTGAGGACAACGAGGGGAAGCAGTTCTTC.

Only a few counts were recorded for this clone. This chain connects TRBV7-9 to TRBJ2-7; 9 nucleotides align to TRBD1. The CDR3 loop spans 14 amino acids. The J segment lost 3 bases and the V segment lost 5 bases, leaving 5 bases of the junction unmatched. Germline V lookup: CDR1 SEHNR, CDR2 FQNEAQ (reference sequence). This CDR3 is CASSRGTGLYEQYF. The CDR3 coding sequence is TGTGCCAGCAGCAGGGGGACAGGGCTCTACGAGCAGTACTTC.

The chain employs TRBV2 and TRBJ1-4; tentative D call: TRBD1 (6 bases). V lost 3 bases and J lost 5, with 13 bases in between. The V gene's germline CDR1 is SNHLY and CDR2 FYNNEI. The CDR3 runs 15 residues. The CDR3 region is CASSDPTGPNEKLFF. The CDR3 DNA sequence: TGTGCCAGCAGTGACCCGACAGGTCCAAATGAAAAACTGTTTTTT. Complete variable domain (other parts from reference TRBV2 and TRBJ1-4): EPEVTQTPSHQVTQMGQEVILRCVPISNHLYFYWYRQILGQKVEFLVSFYNNEISEKSEIFDDQFSVERPDGSNFTLKIRSTKLEDSAMYFCASSDPTGPNEKLFFGSGTQLSVL.

V is TRBV7-9 and J is TRBJ1-3; 10 bases agree with TRBD1. The V gene's germline CDR1 is SEHNR and CDR2 FQNEAQ (reference sequence). Unmatched junction bases numbered 1, after V lost 8 bases and J lost 0 bases. CDR3 length equals 14 residues. CDR3: CASRDRGSGNTIYF. Here the CDR3 DNA reads TGTGCCAGCCGGGACAGGGGCTCTGGAAACACCATATATTTT.

CDR3 sequence: CASSLTDRASGYTF. The CDR3 nucleotides are TGTGCCAGCAGCCTCACCGACAGGGCCTCTGGCTACACCTTC. The chain uses TRBV6-5 and TRBJ1-2; TRBD1 matches 7 bases. The V gene's germline CDR1 is MNHEY and CDR2 SVGAGI. V dropped 6 bases and J dropped 7; count of bases not matched to a gene: 11. This CDR3 comprises 14 residues.

V and J are TRBV28 and TRBJ1-6; 8 bases align to TRBD1. CDR3 length equals 16 residues. V lost 5 bases to trimming and J lost 10 bases; unmatched junction nucleotides: 13. In germline, CDR1 is MDHEN, CDR2 SYDVKM. Written as DNA, the CDR3 is TGTGCCAGCAGTCCCCCCGTAGGGACAGGCTCCTCACCCCTCCACTTT. Its protein is CASSPPVGTGSSPLHF.

The rearrangement joins TRBV5-1 to TRBJ2-5; D remains ambiguous. V shed 0 bases and J shed 5 bases, with 5 bases lying between them. Per germline, CDR1 SGHRS and CDR2 YFSETQ. This CDR3 is 12 amino acids long. This chain's CDR3 is CASSLGRETQYF. For the CDR3, the DNA is TGCGCCAGCAGCTTGGGTAGGGAGACCCAGTACTTC.

In its sample, this clone was seen a few times. This chain connects TRBV19 to TRBJ2-5, with 8 bases matching TRBD1. Per germline, CDR1 LNHDA and CDR2 SQIVND (reference sequence). Germline trimming cut 0 bases from V and 2 bases from J; bases unmatched to any gene: 2. This CDR3 comprises 15 residues. This chain's CDR3 is CASSIDRQGQETQYF. The DNA of the CDR3 is TGTGCCAGTAGTATAGACCGACAGGGGCAAGAGACCCAGTACTTC.

The chain links TRBV5-6 to TRBJ2-7, with D perhaps TRBD1 (6 bases). With 3 bases removed from V and 2 bases from J, the gap between germline ends came to 12 bases. Germline CDR1 and CDR2: SGHDT and YYEEEE. The CDR3 is 14 residues long. The CDR3 here is CASSSDRLPYEQYF. Written as DNA, the CDR3 is TGTGCCAGCAGCTCCGACAGGCTTCCCTACGAGCAGTACTTC.

The CDR3 spells CATSSGQGLRGYTF. The CDR3 DNA reads as TGTGCCACCAGCAGCGGACAGGGACTTCGGGGCTACACCTTC. The chain has TRBV15 and TRBJ1-2; 8 nucleotides match TRBD1. The V gene end was trimmed by 3 bases and the J gene end by 8 bases; junction bases not matched to a gene: 8. Germline loops: CDR1 LNHNV, CDR2 YYDKDF (reference sequence). The CDR3 consists of 14 residues.